The next 7 T cell receptor beta chains were all read from a single sample in a study of T cell changes during pregnancy in multiple sclerosis. TCRdb keeps only in-frame clones here, not all; method: immunoSEQ multiplex PCR. This table has about 40,000 clones, 92% appearing once. Source: CD8+ T cells from peripheral blood mononuclear cells, taken in the first trimester of pregnancy. Every receptor here comes from a female donor with multiple sclerosis, enrolled in a pregnancy study.

The genes are TRBV2 and TRBJ2-3, with 10 bases matching TRBD2. From germline, CDR1 is SNHLY and CDR2 FYNNEI. After removal of 6 bases from V and 2 bases from J, the junction contained 2 bases not matched to a gene. The CDR3 runs to 14 residues. DNA for the CDR3: TGTGCCAGCAGAACTAGCGGGGACACAGATACGCAGTATTTT. It encodes CASRTSGDTDTQYF.

The V gene is TRBV6-4, the J gene TRBJ2-1, with 8 positions matching TRBD1. The junction had 0 bases not matched to a gene; V was cut back by 2 bases and J by 3 bases. Germline V lookup: CDR1 MRHNA, CDR2 SNTAGT. The CDR3 covers 14 residues. The CDR3, as DNA: TGTGCCAGCAGTGACGGACAGGGCTACAATGAGCAGTTCTTC. It specifies CASSDGQGYNEQFF.

The rearrangement joins TRBV30 to TRBJ2-7; D may be TRBD1 (6 bases). Germline CDR1 reads GTSNPN; CDR2 reads SVGIG (reference sequence). This CDR3 is built from 13 residues. Between the trimmed V and J ends, which lost 7 bases and 2 bases, there was a span of 15 bases. CDR3 in DNA: TGTGCCTTAAGAGGGGGTCCTACCTACGAGCAGTACTTC. It translates to CALRGGPTYEQYF.

The gene calls are TRBV10-3 and TRBJ2-7; D gene ambiguous. CDR3 length equals 14 residues. Germline CDR1 is ENHRY and CDR2 is SYGVKD. Trimming removed 1 base at V and 2 bases at J, with 9 bases between. The CDR3 nucleotides read TGTGCCATCAGTGAGTATGTACCTACCTACGAGCAGTACTTC. As protein: CAISEYVPTYEQYF.

The chain links TRBV7-2 to TRBJ2-1, with 13 nucleotides matching TRBD2. Looked up from germline, CDR1 is SGHTA and CDR2 is FQGNSA. The CDR3 runs 15 residues. V lost 6 bases, J lost 6 bases, and 5 bases stayed unmatched. The CDR3 sequence: CASRPGLAGINEQFF. The CDR3 bases are TGTGCCAGCAGGCCGGGACTAGCGGGAATCAATGAGCAGTTCTTC.

The V and J genes are TRBV7-6 and TRBJ2-3; TRBD2 might be the D (6 bases). From germline, CDR1 is SGHVS and CDR2 FNYEAQ. V shed 6 bases and J shed 6 bases, with 13 bases lying between them. The CDR3 is 13 amino acids. This chain's CDR3 is CASRTRAGDTQYF. The CDR3 DNA sequence: TGTGCCAGCAGGACTAGGGCTGGGGATACGCAGTATTTT. The whole variable domain, remainder taken from reference TRBV7-6 and TRBJ2-3, is GAGVSQSPRYKVTKRGQDVALRCDPISGHVSLYWYRQALGQGPEFLTYFNYEAQQDKSGLPNDRFSAERPEGSISTLTIQRTEQRDSAMYRCASRTRAGDTQYFGPGTRLTVL.

The chain recombines TRBV19 with TRBJ1-1, with 7 nucleotides matching TRBD1. Germline V gene data show CDR1 as LNHDA and CDR2 as SQIVND (reference sequence). Germline trimming cut 6 bases from V and 2 bases from J; bases unmatched to any gene: 6. CDR3 length: 14 amino acids. The CDR3 is CASRGGPDNTEAFF. In DNA form, the CDR3 reads TGTGCCAGTAGAGGGGGCCCAGACAACACTGAAGCTTTCTTT.